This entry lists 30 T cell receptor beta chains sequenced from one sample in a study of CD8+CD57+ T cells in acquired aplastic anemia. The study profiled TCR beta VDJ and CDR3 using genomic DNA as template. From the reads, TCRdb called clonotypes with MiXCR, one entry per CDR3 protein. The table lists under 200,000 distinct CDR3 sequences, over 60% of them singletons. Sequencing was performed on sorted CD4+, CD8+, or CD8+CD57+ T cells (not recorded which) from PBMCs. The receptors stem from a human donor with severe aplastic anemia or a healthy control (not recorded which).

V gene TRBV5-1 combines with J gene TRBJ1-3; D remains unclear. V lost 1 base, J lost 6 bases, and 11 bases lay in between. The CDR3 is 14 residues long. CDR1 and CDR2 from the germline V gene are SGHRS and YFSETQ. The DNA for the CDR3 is TGCGCCAGCAGCTTGACGCAGGCGTCAAACACCATATATTTT. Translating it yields CASSLTQASNTIYF.

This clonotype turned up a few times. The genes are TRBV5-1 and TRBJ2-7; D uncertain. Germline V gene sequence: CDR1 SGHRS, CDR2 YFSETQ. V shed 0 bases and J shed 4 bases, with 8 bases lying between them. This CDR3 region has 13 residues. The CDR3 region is CASSLARRYEQYF. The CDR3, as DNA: TGCGCCAGCAGCTTGGCCAGGCGATACGAGCAGTACTTC.

The CDR3 DNA follows: TGTGCCAGCAGGCGGGGAATGAACACTGAAGCTTTCTTT. Translated: CASRRGMNTEAFF. The gene calls are TRBV7-3 and TRBJ1-1; no clear D. The CDR3 runs 13 residues. Trimming took off 6 bases at V and 0 bases at J, with 8 bases between the two ends. Germline V gives CDR1 SGHTA, CDR2 FQGTGA.

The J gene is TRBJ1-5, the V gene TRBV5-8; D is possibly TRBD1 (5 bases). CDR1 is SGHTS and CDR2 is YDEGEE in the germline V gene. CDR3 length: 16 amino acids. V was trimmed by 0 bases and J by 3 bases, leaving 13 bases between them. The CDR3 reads CASSLVFATDNQPQHF. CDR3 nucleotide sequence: TGTGCCAGCAGCTTGGTGTTTGCGACAGACAATCAGCCCCAGCATTTT.

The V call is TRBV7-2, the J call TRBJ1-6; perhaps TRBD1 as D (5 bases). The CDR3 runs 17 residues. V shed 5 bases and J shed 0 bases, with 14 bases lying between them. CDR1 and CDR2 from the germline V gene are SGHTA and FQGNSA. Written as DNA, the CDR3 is TGTGCCAGCAGCGTCTCAGGGATATACTCCTATAATTCACCCCTCCACTTT. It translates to CASSVSGIYSYNSPLHF.

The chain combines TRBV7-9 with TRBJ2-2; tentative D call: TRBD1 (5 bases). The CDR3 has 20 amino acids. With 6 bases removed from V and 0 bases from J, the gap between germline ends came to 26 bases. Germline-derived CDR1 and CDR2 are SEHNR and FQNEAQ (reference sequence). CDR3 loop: CASSLRQGPQGCANTGELFF. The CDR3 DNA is TGTGCCAGCAGTTTGCGCCAGGGTCCCCAGGGCTGTGCGAACACCGGGGAGCTGTTTTTT.

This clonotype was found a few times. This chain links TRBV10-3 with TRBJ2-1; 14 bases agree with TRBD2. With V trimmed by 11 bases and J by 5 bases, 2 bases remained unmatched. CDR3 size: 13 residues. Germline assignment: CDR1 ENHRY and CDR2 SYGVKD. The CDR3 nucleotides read TGTGCCTCGGGACTAGCGGGAGACAATGAGCAGTTCTTC. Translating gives CASGLAGDNEQFF.

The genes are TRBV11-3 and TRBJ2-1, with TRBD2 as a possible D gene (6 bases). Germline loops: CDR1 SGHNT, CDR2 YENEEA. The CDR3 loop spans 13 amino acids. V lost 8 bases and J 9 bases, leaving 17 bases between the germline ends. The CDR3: CASGIGRNTEQFF. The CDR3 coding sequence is TGTGCCAGCGGAATAGGGAGGAACACTGAGCAGTTCTTC.

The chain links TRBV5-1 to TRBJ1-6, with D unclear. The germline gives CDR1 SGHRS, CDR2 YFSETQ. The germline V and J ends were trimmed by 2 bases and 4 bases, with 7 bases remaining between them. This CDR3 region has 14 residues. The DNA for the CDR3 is TGCGCCAGCAGCTTTGAGGGTTATAATTCACCCCTCCACTTT. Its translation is CASSFEGYNSPLHF.

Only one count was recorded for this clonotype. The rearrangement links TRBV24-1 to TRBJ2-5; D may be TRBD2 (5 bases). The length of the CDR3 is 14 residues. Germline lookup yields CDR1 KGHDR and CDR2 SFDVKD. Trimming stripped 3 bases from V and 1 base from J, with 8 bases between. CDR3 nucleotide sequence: TGTGCCACCAGTGATACGGGGAGCCAAGAGACCCAGTACTTC. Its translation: CATSDTGSQETQYF.

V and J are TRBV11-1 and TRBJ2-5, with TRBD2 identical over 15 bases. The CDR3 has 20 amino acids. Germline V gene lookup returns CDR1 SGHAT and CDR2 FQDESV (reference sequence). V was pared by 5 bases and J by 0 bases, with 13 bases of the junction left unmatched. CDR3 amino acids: CASSRHPGLAGGFYQETQYF. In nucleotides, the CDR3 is TGTGCCAGCAGCCGGCATCCTGGACTAGCGGGGGGGTTCTACCAAGAGACCCAGTACTTC.

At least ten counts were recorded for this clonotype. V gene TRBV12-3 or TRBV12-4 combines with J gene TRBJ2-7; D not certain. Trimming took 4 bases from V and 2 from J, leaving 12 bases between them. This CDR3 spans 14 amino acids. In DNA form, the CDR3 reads TGTGCCAGCAGTTACACCAACCTTCCCTACGAGCAGTACTTC. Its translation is CASSYTNLPYEQYF.

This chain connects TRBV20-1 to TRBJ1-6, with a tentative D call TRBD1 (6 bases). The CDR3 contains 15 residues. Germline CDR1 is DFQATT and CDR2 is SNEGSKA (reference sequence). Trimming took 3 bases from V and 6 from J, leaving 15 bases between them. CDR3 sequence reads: CSARGGGATNSPLHF. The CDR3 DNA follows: TGCAGTGCTAGGGGGGGGGGGGCGACTAATTCACCCCTCCACTTT.

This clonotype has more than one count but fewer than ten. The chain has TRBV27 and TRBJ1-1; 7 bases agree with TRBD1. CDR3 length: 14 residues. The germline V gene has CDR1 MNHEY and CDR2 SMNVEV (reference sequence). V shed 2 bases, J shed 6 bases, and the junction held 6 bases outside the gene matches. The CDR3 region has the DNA TGTGCCAGCAGTTTACAGGGGGAGGACCCTGAAGCTTTCTTT. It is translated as CASSLQGEDPEAFF.

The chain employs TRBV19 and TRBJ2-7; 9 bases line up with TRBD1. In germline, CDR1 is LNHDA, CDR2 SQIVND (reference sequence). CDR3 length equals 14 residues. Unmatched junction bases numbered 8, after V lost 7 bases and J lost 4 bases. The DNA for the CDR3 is TGTGCCAGTACCCCCCGGGACAGGGCGTACGAGCAGTACTTC. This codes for CASTPRDRAYEQYF.

The CDR3: CATTAVGWNEKLFF. The CDR3 DNA reads TGTGCCACTACAGCCGTAGGGTGGAATGAAAAACTGTTTTTT. V gene TRBV24-1 combines with J gene TRBJ1-4; no reliable D call. Germline V gene lookup returns CDR1 KGHDR and CDR2 SFDVKD. Deletions cut 10 bases from V and 5 bases from J, with 16 bases between. The CDR3 length is 14 residues.

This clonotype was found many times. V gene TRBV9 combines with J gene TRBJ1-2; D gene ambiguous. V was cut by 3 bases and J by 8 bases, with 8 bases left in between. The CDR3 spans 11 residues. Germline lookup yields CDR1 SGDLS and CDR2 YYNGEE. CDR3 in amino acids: CASSASMGYTF. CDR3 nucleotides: TGTGCCAGCAGCGCGTCTATGGGCTACACCTTC.

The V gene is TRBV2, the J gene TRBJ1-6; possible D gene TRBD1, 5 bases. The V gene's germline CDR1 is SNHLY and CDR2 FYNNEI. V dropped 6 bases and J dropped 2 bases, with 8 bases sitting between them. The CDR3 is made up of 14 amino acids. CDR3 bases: TGTGCCAGCAGCTTGACAGCCTATAATTCACCCCTCCACTTT. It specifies CASSLTAYNSPLHF.

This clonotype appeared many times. The CDR3 bases are TGTGCCAGCAGCGGATGGACAGGGGATTCACCCCTCCACTTT. Amino acid sequence: CASSGWTGDSPLHF. The V and J genes are TRBV9 and TRBJ1-6, with 9 nucleotides matching TRBD1. The CDR3 consists of 14 residues. The J segment lost 8 bases and the V segment lost 3 bases, leaving 3 bases of the junction unmatched. Germline CDR1 reads SGDLS; CDR2 reads YYNGEE.

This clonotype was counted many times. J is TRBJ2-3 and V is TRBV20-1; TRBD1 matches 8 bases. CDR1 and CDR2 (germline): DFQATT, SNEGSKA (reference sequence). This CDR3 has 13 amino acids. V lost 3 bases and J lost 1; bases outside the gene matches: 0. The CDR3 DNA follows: TGCAGTGCTAGGGGACAGGGCACAGATACGCAGTATTTT. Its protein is CSARGQGTDTQYF.

The CDR3 region has the DNA TGTGCCAGCAGCCTTCAGGGGACCCGACCTACTGAAGCTTTCTTT. This gives the protein CASSLQGTRPTEAFF. V is TRBV7-9 and J is TRBJ1-1; D is possibly TRBD1 (6 bases). V was trimmed by 5 bases and J by 5 bases, leaving 18 bases between them. The germline V gene encodes CDR1 SEHNR and CDR2 FQNEAQ (reference sequence). The length of the CDR3 is 15 residues. The full variable domain, its missing parts supplied by reference TRBV7-9 and TRBJ1-1, is DTGVSQNPRHKITKRGQNVTFRCDPISEHNRLYWYRQTLGQGPEFLTYFQNEAQLEKSRLLSDRFSAERPKGSFSTLEIQRTEQGDSAMYLCASSLQGTRPTEAFFGQGTRLTVV.

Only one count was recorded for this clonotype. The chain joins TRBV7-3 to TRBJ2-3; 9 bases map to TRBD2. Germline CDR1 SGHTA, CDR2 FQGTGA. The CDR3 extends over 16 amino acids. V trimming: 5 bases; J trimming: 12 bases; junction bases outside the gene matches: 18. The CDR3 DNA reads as TGTGCCAGCAGCCCCAGCTCTCGACTAGCGGAGGGGACTCAGTATTTT. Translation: CASSPSSRLAEGTQYF.

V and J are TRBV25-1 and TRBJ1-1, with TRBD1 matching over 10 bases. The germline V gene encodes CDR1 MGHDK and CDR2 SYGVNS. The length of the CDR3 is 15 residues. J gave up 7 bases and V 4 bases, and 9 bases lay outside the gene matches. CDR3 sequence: CASSVSLGQGNEAFF. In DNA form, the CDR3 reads TGTGCCAGCAGTGTATCCCTGGGACAGGGGAATGAAGCTTTCTTT.

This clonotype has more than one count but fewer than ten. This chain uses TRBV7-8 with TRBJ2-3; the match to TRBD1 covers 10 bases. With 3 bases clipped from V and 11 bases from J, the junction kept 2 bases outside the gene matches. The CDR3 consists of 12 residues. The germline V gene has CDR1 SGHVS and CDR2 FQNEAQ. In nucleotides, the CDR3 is TGTGCCAGCAGCTTGAGGACAGGGGGGCAGTATTTT. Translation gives CASSLRTGGQYF.

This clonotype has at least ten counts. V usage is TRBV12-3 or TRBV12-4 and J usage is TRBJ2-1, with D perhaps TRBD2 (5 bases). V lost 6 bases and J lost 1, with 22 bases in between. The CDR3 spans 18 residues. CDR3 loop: CASSPVGSNLASYNEQFF. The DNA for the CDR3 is TGTGCCAGCAGCCCCGTCGGGTCCAACCTAGCATCCTACAATGAGCAGTTCTTC.

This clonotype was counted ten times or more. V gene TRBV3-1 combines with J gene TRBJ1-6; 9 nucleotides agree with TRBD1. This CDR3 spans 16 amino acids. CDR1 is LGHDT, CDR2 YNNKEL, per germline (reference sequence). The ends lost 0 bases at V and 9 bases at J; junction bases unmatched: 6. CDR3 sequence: CASSQDFGTGSSPLHF. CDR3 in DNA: TGTGCCAGCAGCCAAGATTTTGGGACAGGGAGTTCACCCCTCCACTTT. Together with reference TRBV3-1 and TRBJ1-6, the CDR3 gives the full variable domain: DTAVSQTPKYLVTQMGNDKSIKCEQNLGHDTMYWYKQDSKKFLKIMFSYNNKELIINETVPNRFSPKSPDKAHLNLHINSLELGDSAVYFCASSQDFGTGSSPLHFGNGTRLTVT.

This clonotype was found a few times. The CDR3 is CATSRDPWEPQYF. Here the CDR3 DNA reads TGTGCCACCAGCAGAGATCCCTGGGAGCCCCAGTACTTC. V is TRBV15 and J is TRBJ2-5, with D maybe TRBD2 (5 bases). The germline V gene encodes CDR1 LNHNV and CDR2 YYDKDF (reference sequence). The CDR3 spans 13 residues. The germline V and J ends were trimmed by 0 bases and 9 bases, with 11 bases remaining between them.

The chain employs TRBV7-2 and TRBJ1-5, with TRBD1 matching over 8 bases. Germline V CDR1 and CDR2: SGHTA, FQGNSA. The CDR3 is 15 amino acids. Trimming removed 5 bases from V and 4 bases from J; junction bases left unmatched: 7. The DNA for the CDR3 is TGTGCCAGCAGCGTGACCAGGGGGCGGAATCAGCCCCAGCATTTT. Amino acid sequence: CASSVTRGRNQPQHF.

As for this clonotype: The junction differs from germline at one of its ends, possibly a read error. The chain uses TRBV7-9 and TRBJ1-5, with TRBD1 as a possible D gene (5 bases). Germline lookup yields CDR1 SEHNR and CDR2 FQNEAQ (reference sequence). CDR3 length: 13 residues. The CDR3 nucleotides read TGCGACAGCAGCTCGGGTTACAATCAGCCCCAGCATTTT. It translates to CDSSSGYNQPQHF.

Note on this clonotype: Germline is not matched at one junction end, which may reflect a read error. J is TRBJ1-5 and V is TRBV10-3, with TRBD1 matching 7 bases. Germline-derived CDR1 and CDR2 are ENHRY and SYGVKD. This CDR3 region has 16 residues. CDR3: CAISASGQTINQPRHF. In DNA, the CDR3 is TGTGCCATCAGCGCGTCGGGACAGACCATTAATCAGCCCCGGCATTTT.